Shown below are 19 T cell receptor beta chains from a single sample sequenced in a study of cytomegalovirus exposure and HLA in healthy donors. The PCR contained 60 Vbeta and 13 Jbeta primers. Here immunoSEQ multiplex PCR was the method, and the copy in TCRdb shows in-frame clones only, minus some. Here the sample spans 100,000 to 120,000 clones, approximately 79% being singletons. The specimen sequenced was PBMCs. The receptors derive from a man in his thirties or forties in good health and CMV-seropositive.

This chain joins TRBV10-1 and TRBJ2-3, with 7 nucleotides matching TRBD1. The CDR3 has 15 amino acids. The V and J ends lost 3 bases and 4 bases, in that order; junction bases with no gene match: 7. Germline V CDR1 and CDR2: WNHNN, SYGVQD (reference sequence). Written as DNA, the CDR3 is TGCGCCAGCAGTGAAGGTGGTCAGGGGGCAGATACGCAGTATTTT. Protein product: CASSEGGQGADTQYF.

This clone appeared once. The CDR3 DNA is TGTGCCAGCAGCTTAGTGTCGGGGTACGGCATGGGTGAGCAGTTCTTC. As protein: CASSLVSGYGMGEQFF. The chain links TRBV7-6 to TRBJ2-1; a weak D match, TRBD2 (5 bases). Germline V CDR1 and CDR2: SGHVS, FNYEAQ. The CDR3 has 16 amino acids. Deletions cut 1 base from V and 9 bases from J, with 19 bases between.

This sequence joins TRBV4-2 and TRBJ2-1; 7 bases agree with TRBD1. Unmatched junction bases numbered 6, after V lost 0 bases and J lost 7 bases. Germline values: CDR1 LGHNA, CDR2 YNFKEQ. The length of the CDR3 is 15 residues. CDR3 in amino acids: CASSQDRGLRNEQFF. CDR3 DNA: TGTGCCAGCAGCCAAGATAGGGGGCTTCGGAATGAGCAGTTCTTC.

This chain connects TRBV19 to TRBJ1-6, with D possibly being TRBD1 (6 bases). Between the trimmed V and J ends, which lost 8 bases and 6 bases, there was a span of 11 bases. Germline V gene data show CDR1 as LNHDA and CDR2 as SQIVND (reference sequence). The CDR3 runs to 13 residues. This CDR3 reads CASLGARNSPLHF. CDR3 DNA: TGTGCCAGTTTGGGGGCGCGTAATTCACCCCTCCACTTT.

As regards this clone: The junction does not match germline at one end; this may be a read error. The chain has TRBV7-3 and TRBJ1-2; TRBD1 agrees at 8 bases. There are 13 residues in the CDR3. Germline V CDR1 and CDR2: SGHTA, FQGTGA. Here the CDR3 DNA reads TGTGCCAGCAGCCCGGGGACAGGACCTTTTTCAGTCTTC. It translates to CASSPGTGPFSVF.

This clone has a single count. V usage is TRBV19 and J usage is TRBJ2-5, with 16 bases identical to TRBD2. The CDR3 consists of 18 residues. V shed 6 bases and J 1 base; nucleotides not matched to a gene: 8. Germline CDR1 is LNHDA and CDR2 is SQIVND (reference sequence). CDR3 amino acids: CASRGLAGGHQFQETQYF. DNA of the CDR3: TGTGCCAGTAGGGGACTAGCGGGGGGGCATCAATTCCAAGAGACCCAGTACTTC.

This clone was detected only once. The chain recombines TRBV7-9 with TRBJ1-6; 7 nucleotides agree with TRBD1. Germline CDR1 and CDR2: SEHNR and FQNEAQ (reference sequence). The CDR3 consists of 15 residues. V shed 5 bases and J 9 bases; nucleotides not matched to a gene: 10. The CDR3: CASSPTDRPASPLHF. The CDR3 DNA sequence: TGTGCCAGCAGCCCTACGGACAGGCCGGCTTCACCCCTCCACTTT.

The rearrangement uses TRBV15 and TRBJ2-3, with 8 bases lining up with TRBD2. Losses at the gene ends were 0 bases for V and 4 bases for J; bases not matched to a gene: 9. This CDR3 contains 17 residues. Germline V gene lookup returns CDR1 LNHNV and CDR2 YYDKDF (reference sequence). The CDR3 bases are TGTGCCACCAGCAGAGATCTTGCGGGGGGACCCTCAGATACGCAGTATTTT. It specifies CATSRDLAGGPSDTQYF.

This sequence joins TRBV28 and TRBJ2-7; D gene uncertain. V lost 1 base and J 2 bases, leaving 9 bases between the germline ends. CDR3 size: 14 residues. CDR1 and CDR2 (germline): MDHEN, SYDVKM. The CDR3 region is CASSLSVSPYEQYF. In DNA, the CDR3 is TGTGCCAGCAGTTTATCAGTATCCCCCTACGAGCAGTACTTC.

The V gene is TRBV7-3, the J gene TRBJ1-3, with 10 bases aligning to TRBD1. With V trimmed by 6 bases and J by 4 bases, 9 bases remained unmatched. Germline CDR1 and CDR2: SGHTA and FQGTGA. This CDR3 comprises 16 residues. The CDR3 here is CASSLTGGLEGNTIYF. DNA of the CDR3: TGTGCCAGCAGTCTGACAGGGGGCTTAGAGGGAAACACCATATATTTT.

The V gene is TRBV9, the J gene TRBJ2-1; possibly TRBD2 for D (7 bases). Germline V gene data show CDR1 as SGDLS and CDR2 as YYNGEE. The CDR3 extends over 13 amino acids. V was clipped by 5 bases and J by 8 bases, with 14 bases between them. As DNA, the CDR3 is TGTGCCAGCAGGCGGGGGCTCTTGTATGAGCAGTTCTTC. It yields the protein CASRRGLLYEQFF.

The V call is TRBV6-6, the J call TRBJ2-5; TRBD1 is a possible D gene (6 bases). Deletions cut 6 bases from V and 5 bases from J, with 22 bases between. Germline V gene data show CDR1 as MNHNY and CDR2 as SVGAGI (reference sequence). The CDR3 has 16 amino acids. The CDR3 nucleotides read TGTGCCAGCAGGGATACAGGGTCAATCCCGAGGGAGACCCAGTACTTC. This gives the protein CASRDTGSIPRETQYF.

The CDR3 region is CASSQDPSGGGLSDTQYF. Written as DNA, the CDR3 is TGCGCCAGCAGCCAAGATCCCAGCGGGGGGGGGTTGTCAGATACGCAGTATTTT. V is TRBV4-3 and J is TRBJ2-3, with 10 bases that match TRBD2. The CDR3 is 18 residues long. Germline V lookup: CDR1 LGHNA, CDR2 YSLEER. Germline trimming cut 0 bases from V and 4 bases from J; bases unmatched to any gene: 10.

This sequence joins TRBV18 and TRBJ2-1, with D possibly being TRBD2 (6 bases). Germline V gene sequence: CDR1 KGHSH, CDR2 LQKENI. This CDR3 spans 16 amino acids. V lost 0 bases and J 4 bases, leaving 13 bases between the germline ends. CDR3 DNA sequence: TGTGCCAGCTCACCACCGGCGGGATTAGTGTACAATGAGCAGTTCTTC. Translating it yields CASSPPAGLVYNEQFF.

The CDR3 region has the DNA TGTGCCAGTAGTTCGAGACAGGGTCAGTACGAGCAGTACTTC. Its translation is CASSSRQGQYEQYF. The chain uses TRBV19 and TRBJ2-7; 7 bases fit TRBD1. CDR3 length: 14 residues. With V trimmed by 5 bases and J by 4 bases, 8 bases remained unmatched. Germline loops: CDR1 LNHDA, CDR2 SQIVND (reference sequence).

As concerns this clone: One end of the junction does not line up with germline, which may come from a read error. The chain links TRBV7-9 to TRBJ1-4; maybe TRBD1 (5 bases). In germline, CDR1 is SEHNR, CDR2 FQNEAQ (reference sequence). CDR3 length: 11 amino acids. For the CDR3, the DNA is TGTTCCAGCAGCTTAGACAGTGGACTGTTTTTT. Protein sequence: CSSSLDSGLFF. Together with reference TRBV7-9 and TRBJ1-4, the CDR3 gives the full variable domain: DTGVSQNPRHKITKRGQNVTFRCDPISEHNRLYWYRQTLGQGPEFLTYFQNEAQLEKSRLLSDRFSAERPKGSFSTLEIQRTEQGDSAMYLCSSSLDSGLFFGSGTQLSVL.

The chain carries TRBV5-1 and TRBJ2-7, with D unclear. V was cut by 4 bases and J by 4 bases, with 12 bases left in between. CDR3 length: 13 residues. Germline assignment: CDR1 SGHRS and CDR2 YFSETQ. CDR3 in amino acids: CASSPRMGYEQYF. CDR3 in DNA: TGCGCCAGCAGCCCTAGGATGGGTTACGAGCAGTACTTC. Based on the CDR3 plus reference TRBV5-1 and TRBJ2-7, the full variable domain is KAGVTQTPRYLIKTRGQQVTLSCSPISGHRSVSWYQQTPGQGLQFLFEYFSETQRNKGNFPGRFSGRQFSNSRSEMNVSTLELGDSALYLCASSPRMGYEQYFGPGTRLTVT.

This clone was observed once. The chain employs TRBV5-8 and TRBJ2-3, with D perhaps TRBD2 (7 bases). This CDR3 has 15 residues. The V gene's germline CDR1 is SGHTS and CDR2 YDEGEE. V was pared by 4 bases and J by 4 bases, with 16 bases between. Here the CDR3 reads CASSREGGASDTQYF. CDR3 DNA sequence: TGTGCCAGCAGCCGTGAAGGGGGGGCGTCAGATACGCAGTATTTT.

J is TRBJ1-3 and V is TRBV2, with TRBD1 as a possible D gene (6 bases). V was shortened by 3 bases and J by 0 bases, with 9 bases between the two germline ends. The CDR3 sequence is 15 residues long. From germline, CDR1 is SNHLY and CDR2 FYNNEI. CDR3 sequence (DNA): TGTGCCAGCAGTGAGACAGGACTCTCTGGAAACACCATATATTTT. Translation: CASSETGLSGNTIYF.